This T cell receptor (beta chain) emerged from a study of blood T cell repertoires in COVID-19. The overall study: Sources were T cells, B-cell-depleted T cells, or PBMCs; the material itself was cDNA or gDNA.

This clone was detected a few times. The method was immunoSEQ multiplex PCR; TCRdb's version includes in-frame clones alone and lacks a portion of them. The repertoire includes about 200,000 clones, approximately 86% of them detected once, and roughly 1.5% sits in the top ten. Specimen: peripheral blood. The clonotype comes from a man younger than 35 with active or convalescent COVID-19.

The CDR3: CASSRLSGANVLTF. The CDR3 DNA reads TGTGCCAGCAGTCGTCTCTCTGGGGCCAACGTCCTGACTTTC. The rearrangement links TRBV6-2 or TRBV6-3 to TRBJ2-6; D gene ambiguous. The CDR3 is made up of 14 amino acids. The V end lost 5 bases, the J end lost 0 bases, and 5 bases lay between the germline ends. CDR1 and CDR2 (germline): MNHEY, SVGEGT.